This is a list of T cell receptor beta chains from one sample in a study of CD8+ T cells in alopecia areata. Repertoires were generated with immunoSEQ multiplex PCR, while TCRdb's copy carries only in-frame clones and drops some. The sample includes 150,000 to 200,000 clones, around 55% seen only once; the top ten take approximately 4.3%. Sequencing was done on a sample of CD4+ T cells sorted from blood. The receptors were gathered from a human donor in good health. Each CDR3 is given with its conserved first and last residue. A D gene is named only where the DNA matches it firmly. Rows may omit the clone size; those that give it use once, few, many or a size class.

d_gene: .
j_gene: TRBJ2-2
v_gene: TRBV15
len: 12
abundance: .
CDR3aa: CATSTVGGELFF
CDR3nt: TGTGCCACCAGCACAGTAGGCGGGGAGCTGTTTTTT

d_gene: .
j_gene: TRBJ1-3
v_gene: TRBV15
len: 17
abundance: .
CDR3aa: CATSRDPPSISGNTIYF
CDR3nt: TGTGCCACCAGCAGAGATCCACCCTCGATCTCTGGAAACACCATATATTTT

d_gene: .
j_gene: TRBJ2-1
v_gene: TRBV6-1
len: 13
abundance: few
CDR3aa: CASSQQGYNEQFF
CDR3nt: TGTGCCAGCAGTCAACAAGGATACAATGAGCAGTTCTTC

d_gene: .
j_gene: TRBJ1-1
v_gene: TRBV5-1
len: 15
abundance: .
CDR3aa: CASSSRAGRNTEAFF
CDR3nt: TGCGCCAGCAGCTCCCGGGCTGGACGGAACACTGAAGCTTTCTTT

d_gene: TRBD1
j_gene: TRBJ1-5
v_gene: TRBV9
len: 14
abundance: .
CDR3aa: CASSGTGGDQPQHF
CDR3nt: TGTGCCAGCAGCGGGACAGGGGGGGATCAGCCCCAGCATTTT

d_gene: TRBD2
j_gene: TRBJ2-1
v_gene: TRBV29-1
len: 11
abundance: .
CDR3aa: CSARLAAEQFF
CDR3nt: TGCAGCGCCCGACTAGCGGCCGAGCAGTTCTTC

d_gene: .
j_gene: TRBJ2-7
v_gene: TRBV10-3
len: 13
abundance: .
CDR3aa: CAIGEDSTYEQYF
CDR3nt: TGTGCCATTGGCGAAGACTCCACCTACGAGCAGTACTTC

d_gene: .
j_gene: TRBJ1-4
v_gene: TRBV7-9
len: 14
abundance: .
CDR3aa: CASSPARANEKLFF
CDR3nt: TGTGCCAGCAGCCCCGCCAGGGCTAATGAAAAACTGTTTTTT

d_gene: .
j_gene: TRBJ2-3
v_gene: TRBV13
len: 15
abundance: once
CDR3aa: CASSTIVRPTDTQYF
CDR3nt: TGTGCCAGCAGCACAATAGTGCGCCCCACAGATACGCAGTATTTT

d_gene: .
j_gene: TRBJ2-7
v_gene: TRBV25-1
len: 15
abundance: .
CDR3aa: CASSDPGRGGYEQYF
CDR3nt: TGTGCCAGCAGTGACCCTGGACGGGGAGGCTACGAGCAGTACTTC

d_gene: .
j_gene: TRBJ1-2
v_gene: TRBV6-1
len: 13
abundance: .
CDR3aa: CASSAPPARGYTF
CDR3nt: TGTGCCAGCAGCGCACCCCCGGCAAGGGGCTACACCTTC

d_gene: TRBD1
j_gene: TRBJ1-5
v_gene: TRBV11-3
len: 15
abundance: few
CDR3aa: CASSPGQGSNQPQHF
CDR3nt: TGTGCCAGCAGCCCCGGACAGGGAAGCAATCAGCCCCAGCATTTT

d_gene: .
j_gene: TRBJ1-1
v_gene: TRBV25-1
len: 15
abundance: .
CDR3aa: CASSVQGLENTEAFF
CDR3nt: TGTGCCAGCAGTGTTCAGGGGCTCGAGAACACTGAAGCTTTCTTT

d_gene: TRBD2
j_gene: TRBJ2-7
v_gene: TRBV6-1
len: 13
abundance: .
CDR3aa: CASSHGLAYEQYF
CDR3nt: TGTGCCAGCAGCCACGGACTAGCCTACGAGCAGTACTTC

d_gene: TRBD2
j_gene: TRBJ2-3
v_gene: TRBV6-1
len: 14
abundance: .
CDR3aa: CARNLAVPTDTQYF
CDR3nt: TGTGCCAGGAACCTAGCGGTTCCCACAGATACGCAGTATTTT

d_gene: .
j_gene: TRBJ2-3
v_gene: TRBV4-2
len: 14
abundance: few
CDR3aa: CASSQDLREDTQYF
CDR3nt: TGTGCCAGCAGCCAAGATCTCCGCGAGGATACGCAGTATTTT

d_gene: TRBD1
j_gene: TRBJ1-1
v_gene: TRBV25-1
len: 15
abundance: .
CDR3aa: CASSANRGVNTEAFF
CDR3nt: TGTGCCAGCAGTGCTAACAGGGGGGTGAACACTGAAGCTTTCTTT

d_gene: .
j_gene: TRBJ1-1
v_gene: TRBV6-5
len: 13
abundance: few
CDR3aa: CASRFGRNTEAFF
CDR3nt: TGTGCCAGCAGATTTGGGAGGAACACTGAAGCTTTCTTT

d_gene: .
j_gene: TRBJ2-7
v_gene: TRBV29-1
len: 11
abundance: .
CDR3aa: CSVGGAYEQYF
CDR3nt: TGCAGCGTTGGAGGGGCCTACGAGCAGTACTTC

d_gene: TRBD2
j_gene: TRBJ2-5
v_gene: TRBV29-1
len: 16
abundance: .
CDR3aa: CSVGELAGFNQETQYF
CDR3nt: TGCAGCGTTGGGGAGTTAGCGGGATTTAATCAAGAGACCCAGTACTTC

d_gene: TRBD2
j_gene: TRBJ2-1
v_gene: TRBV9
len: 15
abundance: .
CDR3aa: CASSVGLADYNEQFF
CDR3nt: TGTGCCAGCAGCGTCGGACTAGCGGACTACAATGAGCAGTTCTTC

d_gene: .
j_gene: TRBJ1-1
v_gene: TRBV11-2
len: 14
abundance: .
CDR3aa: CASSLVPSGTEAFF
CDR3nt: TGTGCCAGCAGCTTAGTCCCCTCGGGCACTGAAGCTTTCTTT

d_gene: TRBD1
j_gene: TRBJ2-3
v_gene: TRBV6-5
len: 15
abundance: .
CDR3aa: CASSYGTGRADTQYF
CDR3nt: TGTGCCAGCAGTTACGGGACAGGGAGGGCAGATACGCAGTATTTT